What follows describes a single TCR beta chain. Its antigen is not identified. Distinct nucleotide sequences in the sample also encode this CDR3. The data originate from a study of T cell responses to AZD1222 COVID-19 vaccine. Findings and limits, study-wide: Donors were mostly white British, more females; clonal diversity possibly underestimated.

Profiled with immunoSEQ multiplex PCR; TCRdb holds only in-frame clones, not every one. Of 120,000 to 150,000 clones in the sample, 70% to 90% are singletons; the top ten hold roughly 16%. Germline V gene sequence: CDR1 LGHDT, CDR2 YNNKEL (reference sequence). The germline V and J ends were trimmed by 2 bases and 3 bases, with 2 bases remaining between them. The length of the CDR3 is 11 residues. This chain links TRBV3-1 (or the pseudogene TRBV3-2) with TRBJ2-7; D unresolved. The material sequenced was peripheral blood, taken on day 0 of AZD1222 vaccination. This clonotype was obtained from an adult in good health. This CDR3 is CASSQLYEQYF. The CDR3 nucleotides read TGTGCCAGCAGCCAACTCTACGAGCAGTACTTC.